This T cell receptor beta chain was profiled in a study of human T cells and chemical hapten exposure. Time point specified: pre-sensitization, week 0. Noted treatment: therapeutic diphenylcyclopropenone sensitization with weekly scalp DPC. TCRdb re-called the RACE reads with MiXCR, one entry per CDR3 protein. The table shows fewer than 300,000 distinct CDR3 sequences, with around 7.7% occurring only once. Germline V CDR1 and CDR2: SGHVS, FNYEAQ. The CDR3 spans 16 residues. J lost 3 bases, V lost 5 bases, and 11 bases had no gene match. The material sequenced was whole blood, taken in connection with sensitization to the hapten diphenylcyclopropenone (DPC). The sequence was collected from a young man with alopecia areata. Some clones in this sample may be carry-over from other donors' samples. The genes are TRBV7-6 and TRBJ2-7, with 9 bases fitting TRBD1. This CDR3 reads CASSGTGTGPFYEQYF. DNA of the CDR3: TGTGCCAGCAGCGGGACCGGGACAGGGCCGTTCTACGAGCAGTACTTC.